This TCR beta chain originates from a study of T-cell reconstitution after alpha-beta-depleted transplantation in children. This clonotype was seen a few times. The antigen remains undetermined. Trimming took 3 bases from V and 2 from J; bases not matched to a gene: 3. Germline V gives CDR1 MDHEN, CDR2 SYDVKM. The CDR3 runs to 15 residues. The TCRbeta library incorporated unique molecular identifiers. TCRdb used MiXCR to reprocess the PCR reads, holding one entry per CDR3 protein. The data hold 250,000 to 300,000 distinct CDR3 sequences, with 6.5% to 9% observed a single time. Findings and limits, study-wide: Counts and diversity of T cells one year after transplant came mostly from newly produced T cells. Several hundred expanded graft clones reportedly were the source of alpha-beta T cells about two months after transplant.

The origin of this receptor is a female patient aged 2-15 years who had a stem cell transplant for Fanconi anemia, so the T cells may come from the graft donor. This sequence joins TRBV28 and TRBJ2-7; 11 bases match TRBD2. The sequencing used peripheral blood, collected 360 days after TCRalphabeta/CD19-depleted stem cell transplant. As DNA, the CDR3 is TGTGCCAGCAGTTTCCAACTAGCGGGGGCCTACGAGCAGTACTTC. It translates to CASSFQLAGAYEQYF.